Presented here are 5 T cell receptor beta chains from one specimen sequenced in a study of T cells in Graves' hyperthyroidism and ophthalmopathy. The TCR beta CDR3 regions underwent amplification using RNA transcripts as the source. The HTBI primer set drove a first-round RT-PCR of the TCR CDR3. TCRdb used MiXCR to reprocess the multiplex PCR reads, holding one entry per CDR3 protein. Among 500,000 to 650,000 distinct CDR3 sequences listed, about 14% were seen once. Sequencing input: blood. All receptors derive from a woman aged 45-65 years with Graves' ophthalmopathy.

In its sample, this clonotype was seen a few times. A much larger clone is a single base away; this may be a read error. CDR3 sequence reads: CASSLRFGGTPYNEQSF. The CDR3 coding sequence is TGTGCCAGCAGTTTAAGGTTCGGTGGGACACCCTACAATGAGCAGTCCTTC. This chain uses TRBV27 with TRBJ2-1; maybe TRBD1 (6 bases). Germline assignment: CDR1 MNHEY and CDR2 SMNVEV (reference sequence). This CDR3 comprises 17 residues.

This clonotype was recorded many times. The V call is TRBV6-2 or TRBV6-3, the J call TRBJ1-1, with D unclear. Germline values: CDR1 MNHEY, CDR2 SVGEGT. This CDR3 has 14 residues. V lost 6 bases to trimming and J lost 0 bases, with 11 bases between them. CDR3 protein: CASSNRGVNTEAFF. The CDR3, as DNA: TGTGCCAGCAGCAACCGGGGAGTGAACACTGAAGCTTTCTTT.

The rearrangement uses TRBV20-1 and TRBJ1-3; unclear D gene. This CDR3 has 15 residues. Germline CDR1 reads DFQATT; CDR2 reads SNEGSKA (reference sequence). Trimming removed 3 bases from V and 0 bases from J, with 12 bases in between. CDR3: CSASSSDFSGNTIYF. For the CDR3, the DNA is TGCAGTGCTAGTTCGTCAGACTTCTCTGGAAACACCATATATTTT.

The sample holds many counts of this clonotype. The V and J genes are TRBV12-3 or TRBV12-4 and TRBJ2-1; D is perhaps TRBD2 (5 bases). The CDR3 covers 14 residues. The V end was cut by 8 bases, the J end by 0 bases, with 11 bases between. The CDR3 DNA follows: TGTGCCAGCTTCCCGGGATCCTCCTACAATGAGCAGTTCTTC. Translating it yields CASFPGSSYNEQFF.

This clonotype has a count of ten or more. V is TRBV12-3 or TRBV12-4 and J is TRBJ2-5, with 9 bases identical to TRBD1. Trimming took 6 bases from V and 2 from J; bases not matched to a gene: 7. CDR3 length equals 15 residues. This chain's CDR3 is CASRRGTGSQETQYF. The CDR3 DNA reads as TGTGCCAGCAGACGGGGGACAGGGTCTCAAGAGACCCAGTACTTC.